This T cell receptor beta chain was observed in a study of T cell responses to AZD1222 COVID-19 vaccine. Study-wide findings and caveats: Researchers took repertoire samples only after the peak T cell response had come. After two AZD1222 doses, spike-specific TCR breadth and depth rose versus day 0. Targets within unmutated variant regions were reportedly found for nearly half of spike-specific TCRs. Females outnumbered males among donors, who were mostly white British; clonal diversity was possibly underestimated.

CDR1 and CDR2 (germline): SGHDN, FVKESK. The V end was cut by 6 bases, the J end by 4 bases, with 15 bases between. The CDR3 runs to 14 residues. A note on this clone: The antigen is undetermined.

This table comes from immunoSEQ multiplex PCR, and its TCRdb copy is limited to in-frame clones, with some not included. The sample lists 150,000 to 200,000 clones, roughly 94% occurring once. The clonotype comes from an adult in good health. V and J are TRBV14 and TRBJ1-2; D is unresolved. This sample comprised peripheral blood, obtained on day 0 of AZD1222 vaccination. DNA for the CDR3: TGTGCCAGCAGACCCACGGGCGCCTTCTATGGCTACACCTTC. The encoded protein is CASRPTGAFYGYTF.